Only one count was recorded for the clone carrying this T cell receptor (beta chain). Antigen: not known. This entry belongs to a study of cytomegalovirus exposure and HLA in healthy donors. General observations from the study: Most TCRs appeared rarely, but some public TCRs recurred in many donors.

Germline CDR1 is SNHLY and CDR2 is FYNNEI. CDR3 size: 14 residues. Trimming took off 3 bases at V and 0 bases at J, with 7 bases between the two ends. Researchers ran the PCR with 60 Vbeta and 13 Jbeta primers. Clones were sequenced by immunoSEQ multiplex PCR, and TCRdb holds only the in-frame ones, with some missing. The repertoire holds approximately 110,000 clones, with about 77% as singletons. V is TRBV2 and J is TRBJ2-3; D remains unclear. This clonotype was sampled from a woman in her 30s in good health and CMV-seropositive. Sample: PBMCs. In nucleotides, the CDR3 is TGTGCCAGCAGTGACAGAACGAGCACAGATACGCAGTATTTT. Protein: CASSDRTSTDTQYF.